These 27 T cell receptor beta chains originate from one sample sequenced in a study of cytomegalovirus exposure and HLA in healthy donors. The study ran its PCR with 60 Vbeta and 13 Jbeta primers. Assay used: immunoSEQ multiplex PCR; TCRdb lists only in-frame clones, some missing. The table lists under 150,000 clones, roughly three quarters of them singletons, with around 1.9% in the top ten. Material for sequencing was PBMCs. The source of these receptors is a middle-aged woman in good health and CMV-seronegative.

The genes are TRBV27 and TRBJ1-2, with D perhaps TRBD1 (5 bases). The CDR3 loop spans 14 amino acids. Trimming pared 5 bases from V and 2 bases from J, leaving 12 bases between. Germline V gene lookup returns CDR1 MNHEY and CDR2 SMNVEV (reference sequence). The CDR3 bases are TGTGCCAGCAGTCGAACAGGTGGGAACTATGGCTACACCTTC. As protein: CASSRTGGNYGYTF.

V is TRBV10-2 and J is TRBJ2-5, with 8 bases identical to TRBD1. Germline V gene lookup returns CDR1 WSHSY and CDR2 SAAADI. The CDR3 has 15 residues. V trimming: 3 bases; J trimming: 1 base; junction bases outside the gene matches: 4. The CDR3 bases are TGCGCCAGCAGTGAAACACAGGGGGGCCAAGAGACCCAGTACTTC. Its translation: CASSETQGGQETQYF.

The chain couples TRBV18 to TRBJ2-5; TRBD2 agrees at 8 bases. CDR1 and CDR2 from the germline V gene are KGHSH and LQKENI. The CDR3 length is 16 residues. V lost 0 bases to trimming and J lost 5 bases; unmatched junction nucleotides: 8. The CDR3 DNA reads TGTGCCAGCTCACCACCCGGACTAGCCGGTGGGGAGACCCAGTACTTC. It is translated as CASSPPGLAGGETQYF.

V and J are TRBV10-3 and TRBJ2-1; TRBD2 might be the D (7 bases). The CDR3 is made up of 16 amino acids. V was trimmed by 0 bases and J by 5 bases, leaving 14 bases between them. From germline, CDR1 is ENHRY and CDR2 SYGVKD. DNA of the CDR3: TGTGCCATCAGTGAGTCGGTAGGGGGGGAGCACAATGAGCAGTTCTTC. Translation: CAISESVGGEHNEQFF.

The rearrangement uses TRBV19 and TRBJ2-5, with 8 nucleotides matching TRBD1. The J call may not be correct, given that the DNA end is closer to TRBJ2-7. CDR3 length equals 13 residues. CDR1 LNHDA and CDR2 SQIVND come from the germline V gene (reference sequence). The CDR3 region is CASRGQGAYEQYF. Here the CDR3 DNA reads TGTGCCAGTCGCGGACAGGGCGCTTACGAGCAGTACTTC.

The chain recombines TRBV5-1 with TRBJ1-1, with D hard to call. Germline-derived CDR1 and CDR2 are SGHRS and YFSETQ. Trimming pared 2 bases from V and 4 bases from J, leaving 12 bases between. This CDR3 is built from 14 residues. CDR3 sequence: CASSFDPPGTEAFF. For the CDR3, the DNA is TGCGCCAGCAGCTTCGACCCACCGGGCACTGAAGCTTTCTTT.

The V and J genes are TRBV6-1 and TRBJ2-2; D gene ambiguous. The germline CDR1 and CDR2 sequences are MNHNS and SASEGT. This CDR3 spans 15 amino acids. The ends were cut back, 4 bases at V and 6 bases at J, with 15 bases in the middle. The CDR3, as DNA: TGTGCCAGCAGTGCCTCCCGGATTGGGCCCGGGGAGCTGTTTTTT. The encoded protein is CASSASRIGPGELFF.

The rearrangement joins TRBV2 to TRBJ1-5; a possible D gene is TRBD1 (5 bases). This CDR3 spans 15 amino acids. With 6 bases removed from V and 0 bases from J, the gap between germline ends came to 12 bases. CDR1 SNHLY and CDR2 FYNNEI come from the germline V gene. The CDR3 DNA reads TGTGCCAGCAGGGACACGGCGATTAGCAATCAGCCCCAGCATTTT. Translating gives CASRDTAISNQPQHF.

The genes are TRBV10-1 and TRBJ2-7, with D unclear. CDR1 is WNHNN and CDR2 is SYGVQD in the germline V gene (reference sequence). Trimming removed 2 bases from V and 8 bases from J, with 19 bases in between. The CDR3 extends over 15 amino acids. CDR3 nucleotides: TGCGCCAGCAGTGAGGACCGTCTAGAAAAGAAGAAGCAGTACTTC. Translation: CASSEDRLEKKKQYF.

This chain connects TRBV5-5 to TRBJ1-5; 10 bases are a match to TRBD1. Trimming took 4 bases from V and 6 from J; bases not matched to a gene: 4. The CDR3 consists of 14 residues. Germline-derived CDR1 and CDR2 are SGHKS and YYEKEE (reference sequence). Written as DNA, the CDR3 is TGTGCCAGCAGCCCCGACAGGGGGCGTCAGCCCCAGCATTTT. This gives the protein CASSPDRGRQPQHF.

The CDR3: CASPASPQIDEQFF. The DNA of the CDR3 is TGTGCCAGCCCCGCTAGCCCCCAAATTGATGAGCAGTTCTTC. This chain joins TRBV9 and TRBJ2-1; D may be TRBD2 (5 bases). V was trimmed by 7 bases and J by 8 bases, leaving 19 bases between them. Germline V gene data show CDR1 as SGDLS and CDR2 as YYNGEE. The CDR3 totals 14 residues.

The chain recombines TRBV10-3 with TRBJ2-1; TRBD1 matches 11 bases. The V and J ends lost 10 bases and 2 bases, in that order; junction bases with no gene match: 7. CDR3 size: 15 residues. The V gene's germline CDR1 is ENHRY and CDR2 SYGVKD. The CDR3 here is CATTGQGDAYNEQFF. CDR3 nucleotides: TGTGCCACCACGGGACAGGGGGACGCCTACAATGAGCAGTTCTTC.

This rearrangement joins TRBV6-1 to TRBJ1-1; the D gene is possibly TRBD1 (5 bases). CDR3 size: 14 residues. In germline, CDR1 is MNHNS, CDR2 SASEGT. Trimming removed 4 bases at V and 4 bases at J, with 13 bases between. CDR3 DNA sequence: TGTGCCAGCAGTGCCATAGAAGGGGCCACTGAAGCTTTCTTT. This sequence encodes CASSAIEGATEAFF.

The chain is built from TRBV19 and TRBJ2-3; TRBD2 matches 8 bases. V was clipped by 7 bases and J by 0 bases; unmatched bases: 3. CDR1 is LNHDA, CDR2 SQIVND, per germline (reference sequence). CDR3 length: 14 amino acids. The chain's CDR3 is CASKREWSTDTQYF. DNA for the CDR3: TGTGCCAGTAAGCGGGAGTGGAGCACAGATACGCAGTATTTT.

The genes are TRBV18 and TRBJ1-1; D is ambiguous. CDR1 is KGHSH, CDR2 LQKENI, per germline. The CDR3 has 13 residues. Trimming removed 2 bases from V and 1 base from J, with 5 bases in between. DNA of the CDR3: TGTGCCAGCTCACCAAAGAGGAACACTGAAGCTTTCTTT. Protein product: CASSPKRNTEAFF.

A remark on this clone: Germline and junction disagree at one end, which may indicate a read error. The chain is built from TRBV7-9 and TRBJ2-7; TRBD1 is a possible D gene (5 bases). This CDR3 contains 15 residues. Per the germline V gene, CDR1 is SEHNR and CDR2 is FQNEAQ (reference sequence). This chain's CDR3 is CSSSHPFQGPSEQYF. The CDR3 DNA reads TGTTCCAGCAGCCATCCCTTCCAGGGTCCGAGCGAGCAGTACTTC.

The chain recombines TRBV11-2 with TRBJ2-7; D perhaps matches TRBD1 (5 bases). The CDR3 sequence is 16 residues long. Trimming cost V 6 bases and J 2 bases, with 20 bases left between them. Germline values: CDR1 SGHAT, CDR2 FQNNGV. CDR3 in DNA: TGTGCCAGCAGGTACACAGGTGGTGTTGGAACCTACGAGCAGTACTTC. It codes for CASRYTGGVGTYEQYF.

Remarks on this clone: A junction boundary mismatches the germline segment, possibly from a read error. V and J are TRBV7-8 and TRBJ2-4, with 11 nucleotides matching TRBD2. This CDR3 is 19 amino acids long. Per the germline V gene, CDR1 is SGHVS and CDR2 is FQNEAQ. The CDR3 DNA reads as TGTGCCAGCAGCGAACTAGCGGGGGCCTCATCCCTAGCCAAAAACAGTCAGTACTTC. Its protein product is CASSELAGASSLAKNSQYF.

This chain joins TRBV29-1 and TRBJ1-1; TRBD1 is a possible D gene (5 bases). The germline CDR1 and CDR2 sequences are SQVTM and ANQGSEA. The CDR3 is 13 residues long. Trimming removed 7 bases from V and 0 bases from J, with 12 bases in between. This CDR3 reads CSARDSLNTEAFF. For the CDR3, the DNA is TGCAGCGCCCGAGACAGCCTGAACACTGAAGCTTTCTTT.

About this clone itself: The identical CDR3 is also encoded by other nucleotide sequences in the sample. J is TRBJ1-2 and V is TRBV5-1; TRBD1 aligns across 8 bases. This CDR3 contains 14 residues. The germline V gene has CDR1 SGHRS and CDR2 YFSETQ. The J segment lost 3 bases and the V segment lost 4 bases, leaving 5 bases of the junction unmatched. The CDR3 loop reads CASSPDRVDYGYTF. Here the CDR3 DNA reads TGCGCCAGCAGCCCGGACAGGGTGGACTATGGCTACACCTTC.

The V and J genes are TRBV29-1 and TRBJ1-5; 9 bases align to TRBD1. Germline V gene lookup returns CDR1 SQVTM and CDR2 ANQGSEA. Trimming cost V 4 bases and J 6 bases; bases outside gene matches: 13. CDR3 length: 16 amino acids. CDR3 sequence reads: CSVANQGTGPSQPQHF. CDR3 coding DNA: TGCAGCGTTGCTAACCAGGGGACAGGGCCGAGTCAGCCCCAGCATTTT.

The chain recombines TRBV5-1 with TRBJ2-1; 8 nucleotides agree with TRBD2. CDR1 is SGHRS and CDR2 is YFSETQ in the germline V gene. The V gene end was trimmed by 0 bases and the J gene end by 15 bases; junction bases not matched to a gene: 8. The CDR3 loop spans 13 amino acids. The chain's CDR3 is CASSLGGGGPGFF. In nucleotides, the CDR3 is TGCGCCAGCAGCTTGGGGGGCGGGGGGCCCGGGTTCTTC.

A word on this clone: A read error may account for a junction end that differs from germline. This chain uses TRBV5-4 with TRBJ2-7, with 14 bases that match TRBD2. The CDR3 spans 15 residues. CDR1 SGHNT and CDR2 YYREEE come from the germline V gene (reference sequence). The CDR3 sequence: CASSYGTSGGYEQCF. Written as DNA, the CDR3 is TGTGCCAGCAGCTACGGGACTAGCGGGGGCTACGAGCAGTGCTTC.

The CDR3, as DNA: TGTGCCAGCAGTCGTCTCGGCGGGGGGCCCTCCTACGAGCAGTACTTC. Encoded protein: CASSRLGGGPSYEQYF. This chain uses TRBV27 with TRBJ2-7; 8 bases agree with TRBD2. CDR1 and CDR2 from the germline V gene are MNHEY and SMNVEV (reference sequence). V was clipped by 5 bases and J by 0 bases; unmatched bases: 9. The CDR3 covers 16 residues.

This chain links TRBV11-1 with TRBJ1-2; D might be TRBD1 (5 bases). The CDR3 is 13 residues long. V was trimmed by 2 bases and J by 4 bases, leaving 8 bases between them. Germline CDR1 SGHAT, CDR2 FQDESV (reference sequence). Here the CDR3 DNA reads TGTGCCAGCAGCTTATCGGGGGGCTATGGCTACACCTTC. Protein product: CASSLSGGYGYTF.

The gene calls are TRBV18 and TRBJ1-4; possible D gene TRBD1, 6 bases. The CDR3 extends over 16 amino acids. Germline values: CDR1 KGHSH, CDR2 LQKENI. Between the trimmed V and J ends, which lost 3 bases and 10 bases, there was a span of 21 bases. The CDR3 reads CASSPSRQDSQGKLFF. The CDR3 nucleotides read TGTGCCAGCTCACCGAGTCGACAGGACTCACAAGGAAAACTGTTTTTT.

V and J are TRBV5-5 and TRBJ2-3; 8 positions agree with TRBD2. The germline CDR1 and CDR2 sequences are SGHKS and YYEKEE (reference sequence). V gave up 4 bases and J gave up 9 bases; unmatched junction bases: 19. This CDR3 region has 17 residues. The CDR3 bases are TGTGCCAGCAGCCATCGGGGGGGGCGGGGGCCCTTGGGGACGCAGTATTTT. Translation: CASSHRGGRGPLGTQYF.